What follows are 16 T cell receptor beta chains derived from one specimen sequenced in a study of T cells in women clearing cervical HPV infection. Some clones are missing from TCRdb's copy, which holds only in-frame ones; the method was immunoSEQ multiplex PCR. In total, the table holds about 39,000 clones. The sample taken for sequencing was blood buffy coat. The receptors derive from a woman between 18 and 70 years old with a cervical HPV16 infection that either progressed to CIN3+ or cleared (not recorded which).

The CDR3 sequence is CSASHRGRAGELFF. CDR3 DNA (partial): TGCAGTGCTAGTCACAGGGGAAGGGCCGGGGAG. The V and J genes are TRBV20-1 and TRBJ2-2; 7 nucleotides align to TRBD1. The read finishes 3 residues shy of the CDR3 end, and the germline J gene is used to complete it. The CDR3 is 14 amino acids. The V gene end was trimmed by 3 bases and the J gene end by 6 bases; junction bases not matched to a gene: 7. Germline V gene sequence: CDR1 DFQATT, CDR2 SNEGSKA (reference sequence).

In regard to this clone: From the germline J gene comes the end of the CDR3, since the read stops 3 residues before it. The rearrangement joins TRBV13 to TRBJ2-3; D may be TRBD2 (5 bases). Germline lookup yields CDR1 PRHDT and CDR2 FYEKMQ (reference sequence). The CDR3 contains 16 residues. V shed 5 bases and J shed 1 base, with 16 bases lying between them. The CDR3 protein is CASSTRTAYGTDTQYF. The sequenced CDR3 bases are TGTGCCAGCAGCACAAGGACTGCTTACGGCACAGATACG.

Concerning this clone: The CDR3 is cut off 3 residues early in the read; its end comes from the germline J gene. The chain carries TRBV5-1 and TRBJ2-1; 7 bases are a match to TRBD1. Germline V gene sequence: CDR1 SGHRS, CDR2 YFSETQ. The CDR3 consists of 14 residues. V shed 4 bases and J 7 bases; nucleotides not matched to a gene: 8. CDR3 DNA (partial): TGCGCCAGCAGCCCCCGACAGGGTGGTAATGAG. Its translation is CASSPRQGGNE. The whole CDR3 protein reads CASSPRQGGNEQFF.

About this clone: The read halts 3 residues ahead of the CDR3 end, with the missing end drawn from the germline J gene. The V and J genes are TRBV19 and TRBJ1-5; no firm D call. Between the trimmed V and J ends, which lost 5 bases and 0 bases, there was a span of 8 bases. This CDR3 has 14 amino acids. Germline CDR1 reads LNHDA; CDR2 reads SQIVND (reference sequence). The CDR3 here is CASSLSNSNQPQHF. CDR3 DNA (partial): TGTGCCAGTAGTCTCTCTAATAGCAATCAGCCC.

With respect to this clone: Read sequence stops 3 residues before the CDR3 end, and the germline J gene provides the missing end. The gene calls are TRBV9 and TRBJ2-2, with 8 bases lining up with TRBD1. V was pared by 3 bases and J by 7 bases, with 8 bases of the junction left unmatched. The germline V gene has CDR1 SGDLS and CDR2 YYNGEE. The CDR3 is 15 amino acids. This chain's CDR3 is CASSASGQASGELFF. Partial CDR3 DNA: TGTGCCAGCAGCGCGTCGGGACAGGCGAGCGGGGAG.

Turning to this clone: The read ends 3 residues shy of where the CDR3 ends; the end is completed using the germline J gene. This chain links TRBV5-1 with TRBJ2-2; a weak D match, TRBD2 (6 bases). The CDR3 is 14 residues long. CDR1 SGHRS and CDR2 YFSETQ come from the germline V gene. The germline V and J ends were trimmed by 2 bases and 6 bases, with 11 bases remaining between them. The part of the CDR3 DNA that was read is TGCGCCAGCAGCTTAGATCCGGGGGCCGGGGAG. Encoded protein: CASSLDPGAGE. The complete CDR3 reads CASSLDPGAGELFF. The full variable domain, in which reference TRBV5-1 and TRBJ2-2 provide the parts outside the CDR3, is KAGVTQTPRYLIKTRGQQVTLSCSPISGHRSVSWYQQTPGQGLQFLFEYFSETQRNKGNFPGRFSGRQFSNSRSEMNVSTLELGDSALYLCASSLDPGAGELFFGEGSRLTVL.

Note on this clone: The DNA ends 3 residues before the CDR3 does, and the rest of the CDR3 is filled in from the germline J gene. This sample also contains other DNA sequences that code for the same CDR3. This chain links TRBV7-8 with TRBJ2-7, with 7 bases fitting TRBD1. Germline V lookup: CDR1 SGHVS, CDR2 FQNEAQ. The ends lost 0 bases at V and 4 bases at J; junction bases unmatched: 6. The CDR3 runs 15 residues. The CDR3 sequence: CASSLARQGSYEQYF. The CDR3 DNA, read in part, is TGTGCCAGCAGCTTAGCTCGACAGGGTTCTTACGAG.

The CDR3 region is CASRYSGGPGTDTQYF. CDR3 bases read: TGTGCCAGCAGATATAGCGGGGGCCCTGGCACAGATACG. V usage is TRBV7-8 and J usage is TRBJ2-3, with 9 bases identical to TRBD2. The read halts 3 residues ahead of the CDR3 end, with the missing end drawn from the germline J gene. CDR1 is SGHVS, CDR2 FQNEAQ, per germline. The ends lost 6 bases at V and 1 base at J; junction bases unmatched: 8. The length of the CDR3 is 16 residues.

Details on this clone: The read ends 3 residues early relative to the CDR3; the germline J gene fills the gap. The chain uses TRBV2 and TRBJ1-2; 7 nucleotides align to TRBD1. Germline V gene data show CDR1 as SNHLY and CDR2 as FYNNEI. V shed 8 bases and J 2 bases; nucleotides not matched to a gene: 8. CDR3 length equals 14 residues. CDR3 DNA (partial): TGTGCCAGCGTCGAGGGCAGGGGGAACTATGGC. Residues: CASVEGRGNYG. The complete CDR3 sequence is CASVEGRGNYGYTF.

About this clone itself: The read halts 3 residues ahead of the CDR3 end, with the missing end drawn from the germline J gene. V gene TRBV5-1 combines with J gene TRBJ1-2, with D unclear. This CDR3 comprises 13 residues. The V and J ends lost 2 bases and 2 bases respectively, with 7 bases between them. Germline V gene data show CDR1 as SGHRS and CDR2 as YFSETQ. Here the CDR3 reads CASSFGLNYGYTF. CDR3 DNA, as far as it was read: TGCGCCAGCAGCTTCGGGTTGAACTATGGC.

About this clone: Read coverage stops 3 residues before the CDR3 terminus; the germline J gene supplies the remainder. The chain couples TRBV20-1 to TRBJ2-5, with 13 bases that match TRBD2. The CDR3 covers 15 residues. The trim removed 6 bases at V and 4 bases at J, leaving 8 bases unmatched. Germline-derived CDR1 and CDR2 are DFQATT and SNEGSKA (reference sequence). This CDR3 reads CSADTSGGGTETQYF. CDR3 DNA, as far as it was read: TGCAGTGCAGATACTAGCGGGGGGGGGACAGAGACC.

Here the CDR3 reads CASSVLAGGRVEQFF. The sequenced part of the CDR3 DNA is TGTGCCAGCAGCGTACTAGCGGGGGGCCGGGTTGAG. This sequence joins TRBV7-9 and TRBJ2-1; 12 nucleotides match TRBD2. Coverage ceases 3 residues before the CDR3 finishes, and the germline J gene fills in the end. The CDR3 runs 15 residues. With V trimmed by 5 bases and J by 9 bases, 8 bases remained unmatched. Germline lookup yields CDR1 SEHNR and CDR2 FQNEAQ (reference sequence).

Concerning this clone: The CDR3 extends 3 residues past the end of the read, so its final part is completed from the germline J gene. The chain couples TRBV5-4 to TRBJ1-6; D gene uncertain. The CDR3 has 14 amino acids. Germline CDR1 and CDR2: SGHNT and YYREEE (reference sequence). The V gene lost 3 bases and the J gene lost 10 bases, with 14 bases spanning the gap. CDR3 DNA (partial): TGTGCCAGCAGCTCCGGGATCCTAGCATCACCC. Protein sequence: CASSSGILASP. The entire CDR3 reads CASSSGILASPLHF. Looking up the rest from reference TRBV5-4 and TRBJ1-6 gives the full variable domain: ETGVTQSPTHLIKTRGQQVTLRCSSQSGHNTVSWYQQALGQGPQFIFQYYREEENGRGNFPPRFSGLQFPNYSSELNVNALELDDSALYLCASSSGILASPLHFGNGTRLTVT.

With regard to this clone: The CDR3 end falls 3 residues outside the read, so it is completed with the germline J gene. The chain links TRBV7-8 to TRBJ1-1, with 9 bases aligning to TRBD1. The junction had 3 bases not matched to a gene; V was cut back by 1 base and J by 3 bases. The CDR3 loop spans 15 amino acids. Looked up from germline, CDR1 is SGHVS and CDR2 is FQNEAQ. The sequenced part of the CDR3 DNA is TGTGCCAGCAGCTTAGAAGGACAGGGGTACACTGAA. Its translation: CASSLEGQGYTE. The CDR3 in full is CASSLEGQGYTEAFF.

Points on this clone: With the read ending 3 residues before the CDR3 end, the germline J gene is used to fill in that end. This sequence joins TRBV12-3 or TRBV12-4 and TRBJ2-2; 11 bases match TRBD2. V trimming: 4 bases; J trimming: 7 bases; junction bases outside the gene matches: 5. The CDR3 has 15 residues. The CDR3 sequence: CASSWVGTSGGELFF. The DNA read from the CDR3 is TGTGCCAGCAGTTGGGTCGGGACTAGCGGCGGGGAG.

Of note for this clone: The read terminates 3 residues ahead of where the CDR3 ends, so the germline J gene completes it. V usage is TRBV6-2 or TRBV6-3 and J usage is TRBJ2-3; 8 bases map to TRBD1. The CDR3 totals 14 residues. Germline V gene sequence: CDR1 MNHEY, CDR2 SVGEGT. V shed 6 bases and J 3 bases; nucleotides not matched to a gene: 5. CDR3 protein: CASRTGTGTDTQYF. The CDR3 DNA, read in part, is TGTGCCAGCAGGACGGGGACAGGAACAGATACG.